This is a list of T cell receptor beta chains from one sample in a study of blood T cell repertoires in COVID-19. Profiling relied on immunoSEQ multiplex PCR, and the TCRdb table lists in-frame clones only, not all of them. The sample contains about 200,000 clones, more than 80% of which appear only once. Sequencing was carried out using peripheral blood. The receptors derive from a middle-aged man with acute or convalescent COVID-19. Both conserved end residues are part of each CDR3. D genes are given only for firm matches. Where a row states a size, it is once, few, many or the class of an expanded clone; other rows omit it.

size: .; V: TRBV7-9; J: TRBJ2-7; D: .; DNA: TGTGCCAGCAGCTTATCAACTTCACAGGGGCAGTACTTC; CDR3: CASSLSTSQGQYF
size: .; V: TRBV28; J: TRBJ2-7; D: .; DNA: TGTGCCAGCAGTTTACCCGGACAGAACGAGCAGTACTTC; CDR3: CASSLPGQNEQYF
size: .; V: TRBV18; J: TRBJ1-3; D: .; DNA: TGTGCCAGCTCACCACCGAACCCAGGGACTGGAAACACCATATATTTT; CDR3: CASSPPNPGTGNTIYF
size: .; V: TRBV27; J: TRBJ2-1; D: .; DNA: TGTGCCAGCAGTGACTACGGCGATGAGCAGTTCTTC; CDR3: CASSDYGDEQFF
size: .; V: TRBV27; J: TRBJ2-3; D: TRBD1; DNA: TGTGCCAGCAGTAGACAGGGGGTTGGCGCAGATACGCAGTATTTT; CDR3: CASSRQGVGADTQYF
size: .; V: TRBV27; J: TRBJ1-6; D: .; DNA: TGTGCCAGCAGCCGACAGGAGTATAATTCACCCCTCCACTTT; CDR3: CASSRQEYNSPLHF
size: .; V: TRBV20-1; J: TRBJ2-7; D: .; DNA: TGCAGTGCTAGTTTTGGTGGAGGGGCCCACGAGCAGTACTTC; CDR3: CSASFGGGAHEQYF
size: .; V: TRBV15; J: TRBJ2-5; D: .; DNA: TGTGCCACCAGCAGAGACTCAGGCAGGGTAGGAGAGACCCAGTACTTC; CDR3: CATSRDSGRVGETQYF
size: .; V: TRBV7-2; J: TRBJ2-1; D: TRBD2; DNA: TGTGCCAGCAGCTCGGGACTAGCGATATCCTACAATGAGCAGTTCTTC; CDR3: CASSSGLAISYNEQFF
size: .; V: TRBV13; J: TRBJ2-6; D: TRBD2; DNA: TGTGCCAGCAGGCCTAGCGGGTTCTCTGGGGCCAACGTCCTGACTTTC; CDR3: CASRPSGFSGANVLTF
size: .; V: TRBV27; J: TRBJ2-3; D: TRBD1; DNA: TGTGCCAGCAGTTTACTAAACAGGGGGGCAGATACGCAGTATTTT; CDR3: CASSLLNRGADTQYF
size: .; V: TRBV5-1; J: TRBJ1-3; D: .; DNA: TGCGCCAGCAGCTCCCGCGGGGTCGGAAACACCATATATTTT; CDR3: CASSSRGVGNTIYF
size: .; V: TRBV27; J: TRBJ2-7; D: TRBD2; DNA: TGTGCCAGCAGAATAAACTACGGGACTAGCTACGAGCAGTACTTC; CDR3: CASRINYGTSYEQYF
size: .; V: TRBV3-1/TRBV3-2; J: TRBJ1-2; D: .; DNA: TGTGCCAGCAGCCCACAGGCCCTAGGTAATGGCTACACCTTC; CDR3: CASSPQALGNGYTF
size: .; V: TRBV28; J: TRBJ2-2; D: TRBD2; DNA: TGTGCCAGCACCCTCTACACTAGCGGGAGTACGGGGGAACTGTTTTTT; CDR3: CASTLYTSGSTGELFF
size: .; V: TRBV7-9; J: TRBJ1-4; D: TRBD1; DNA: TGTGCCAGCAGCCCGTCAGGGGGCGATGAAAAACTGTTTTTT; CDR3: CASSPSGGDEKLFF
size: .; V: TRBV6-6; J: TRBJ2-1; D: TRBD2; DNA: TGTGCCAGCAGTTTGCGACTAGCGGCCAATGAGCAGTTCTTC; CDR3: CASSLRLAANEQFF
size: .; V: TRBV7-2; J: TRBJ2-1; D: .; DNA: TGTGCCAGCAGCTTAGGTAGCTCCTACAATGAGCAGTTCTTC; CDR3: CASSLGSSYNEQFF
size: .; V: TRBV7-8; J: TRBJ2-3; D: TRBD1; DNA: TGTGCCAGCAGCGGCCGAGGGGACAGCCCCTGGGATACGCAGTATTTT; CDR3: CASSGRGDSPWDTQYF
size: .; V: TRBV10-3; J: TRBJ1-5; D: .; DNA: TGTGCCATCAGTGAGCAAGTTGGGCACAATCAGCCCCAGCATTTT; CDR3: CAISEQVGHNQPQHF
size: .; V: TRBV7-9; J: TRBJ1-5; D: .; DNA: TGTGCCAGCAGCTTAGGGGCCAGTTATAGCAATCAGCCCCAGCATTTT; CDR3: CASSLGASYSNQPQHF
size: .; V: TRBV10-3; J: TRBJ2-3; D: .; DNA: TGTGCCATTCAAGGGGTCACAGATACGCAGTATTTT; CDR3: CAIQGVTDTQYF
size: once; V: TRBV9; J: TRBJ2-3; D: TRBD2; DNA: TGTGCCAGCAGCCCTCGAGCGAGGGGTCTAGCGGGGGGGAAGACTAGCACAGATACGCAGTATTTT; CDR3: CASSPRARGLAGGKTSTDTQYF
size: many; V: TRBV2; J: TRBJ1-5; D: .; DNA: TGTGCCAGCAGTGGTTCGACCGTAGCAAATCAGCCCCAGCATTTT; CDR3: CASSGSTVANQPQHF